These 5 T cell receptor beta chains originate from one sample sequenced in a study of T-cell reconstitution after alpha-beta-depleted transplantation in children. Unique molecular identifiers were incorporated into the prepared TCRbeta library. TCRdb ran MiXCR on the PCR reads and lists one entry per CDR3 protein. The table records around 380,000 distinct CDR3 sequences, roughly a tenth of them present only once. The source material was PBMCs from the stem cell graft donor, sampled from the stem cell graft. These receptors were collected from a human donor who donated a stem cell graft to a child with acute myeloid leukemia.

This chain links TRBV7-2 with TRBJ1-4; 8 bases align to TRBD1. The germline gives CDR1 SGHTA, CDR2 FQGNSA. The V gene end was trimmed by 5 bases and the J gene end by 5 bases; junction bases not matched to a gene: 4. The CDR3 runs 14 residues. In nucleotides, the CDR3 is TGTGCCAGCAGCGGACAGGGCGGAAATGAAAAACTGTTTTTT. Translating gives CASSGQGGNEKLFF.

In its sample, this clonotype was seen many times. The J gene is TRBJ1-2, the V gene TRBV20-1; 8 nucleotides align to TRBD1. This CDR3 contains 13 residues. The germline V gene has CDR1 DFQATT and CDR2 SNEGSKA (reference sequence). The V segment lost 6 bases and the J segment 7 bases; nucleotides outside the gene matches: 10. The CDR3 sequence: CSAGRQGTAGYTF. The CDR3 region has the DNA TGCAGTGCGGGAAGACAGGGGACGGCTGGCTACACCTTC.

This clonotype was detected only a few times. The V and J genes are TRBV6-2 or TRBV6-3 and TRBJ2-1; 10 bases are shared with TRBD2. With V trimmed by 5 bases and J by 9 bases, 4 bases remained unmatched. The CDR3 loop spans 13 amino acids. Germline V gene lookup returns CDR1 MNHEY and CDR2 SVGEGT. The CDR3 is CASSQQREGEQFF. CDR3 DNA: TGTGCCAGCAGTCAACAGCGGGAGGGTGAGCAGTTCTTC.

This chain joins TRBV5-6 and TRBJ2-3; 12 bases are shared with TRBD2. Germline V CDR1 and CDR2: SGHDT, YYEEEE. This CDR3 is built from 18 residues. V gave up 4 bases and J gave up 0 bases; unmatched junction bases: 9. CDR3 DNA sequence: TGTGCCAGCAGCCCCCTGCTAGCGGGGGGGCTGAGCACAGATACGCAGTATTTT. Its protein is CASSPLLAGGLSTDTQYF. The variable domain in full, completed from reference TRBV5-6 and TRBJ2-3, reads DAGVTQSPTHLIKTRGQQVTLRCSPKSGHDTVSWYQQALGQGPQFIFQYYEEEERQRGNFPDRFSGHQFPNYSSELNVNALLLGDSALYLCASSPLLAGGLSTDTQYFGPGTRLTVL.

The rearrangement joins TRBV15 to TRBJ1-5, with TRBD1 matching 7 bases. This CDR3 is 14 amino acids long. Germline V gene data show CDR1 as LNHNV and CDR2 as YYDKDF (reference sequence). Trimming removed 4 bases from V and 6 bases from J; junction bases left unmatched: 6. CDR3 sequence reads: CATSMRQGAQPQHF. The DNA of the CDR3 is TGTGCCACCAGCATGAGACAGGGAGCTCAGCCCCAGCATTTT.